This T cell receptor beta chain was captured by sequencing in a study of blood T cell repertoires in COVID-19. Across the whole study: PBMCs, B-cell-depleted T cells, or T cells provided the cDNA or gDNA that made up the material.

Authors' methods: How many nucleated cells were present was estimated from reference gene primer amplification. The protocol was immunoSEQ multiplex PCR, while the TCRdb copy is restricted to in-frame clones and leaves out a portion. The DNA was the basis for D and trimming; V, J and clone size are from that table. The sample consists of more than 250,000 clones, around 90% of them appearing once. Unmatched junction bases numbered 9, after V lost 4 bases and J lost 5 bases. CDR3 length: 16 amino acids. Germline loops: CDR1 MNHNY, CDR2 SVGAGI (reference sequence). This rearrangement joins TRBV6-6 to TRBJ2-1; 9 positions agree with TRBD1. The clonotype originates from a man between 45 and 60 years old with active or convalescent COVID-19. Sequencing was done on a sample of peripheral blood. The chain's CDR3 is CASSFGTGLGHNEQFF. In DNA, the CDR3 is TGTGCCAGCAGTTTCGGGACAGGGCTCGGGCACAATGAGCAGTTCTTC.